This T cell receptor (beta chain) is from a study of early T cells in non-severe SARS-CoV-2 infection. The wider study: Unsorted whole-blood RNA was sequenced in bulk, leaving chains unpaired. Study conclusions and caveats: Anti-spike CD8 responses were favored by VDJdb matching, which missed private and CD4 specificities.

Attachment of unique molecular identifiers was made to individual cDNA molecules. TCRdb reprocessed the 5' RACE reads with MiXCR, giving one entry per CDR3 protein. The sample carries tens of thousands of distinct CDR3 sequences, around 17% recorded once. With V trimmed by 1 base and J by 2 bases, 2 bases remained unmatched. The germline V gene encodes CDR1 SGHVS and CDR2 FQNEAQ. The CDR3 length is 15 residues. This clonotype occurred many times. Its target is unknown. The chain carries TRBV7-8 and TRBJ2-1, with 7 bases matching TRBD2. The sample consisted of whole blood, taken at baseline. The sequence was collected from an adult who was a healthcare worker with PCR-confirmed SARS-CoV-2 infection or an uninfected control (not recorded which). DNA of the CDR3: TGTGCCAGCAGCTTAGTAGCGGGCGCCTACAATGAGCAGTTCTTC. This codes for CASSLVAGAYNEQFF.